The 27 T cell receptor beta chains reported below all come from one sample, sequenced in a study of T cell repertoires in cytomegalovirus infection. TCRdb processed the reads anew with MiXCR; each CDR3 protein has one entry. This repertoire shows about 360,000 distinct CDR3 sequences, approximately 18% found once; its top ten account for about 10%. Sequencing used PBMCs. The source of these receptors is a human donor in good health (CMV status not recorded). Some clones in this sample may be carry-over from other donors' samples.

This clonotype was seen a few times. The chain combines TRBV6-1 with TRBJ1-6, with TRBD1 matching over 7 bases. The V segment lost 5 bases and the J segment 6 bases; nucleotides outside the gene matches: 7. Germline loops: CDR1 MNHNS, CDR2 SASEGT. The CDR3 runs 15 residues. The CDR3 bases are TGTGCCAGCAGTTGGGACAGTCCTCCTAATTCACCCCTCCACTTT. As protein: CASSWDSPPNSPLHF.

The V gene is TRBV20-1, the J gene TRBJ1-2; maybe TRBD1 (6 bases). The CDR3 is 15 residues long. V lost 0 bases and J 8 bases, leaving 19 bases between the germline ends. From germline, CDR1 is DFQATT and CDR2 SNEGSKA (reference sequence). The CDR3 sequence: CSARDLKTGSGGYTF. Written as DNA, the CDR3 is TGCAGTGCTAGAGATCTCAAAACAGGGAGTGGGGGCTACACCTTC.

The V call is TRBV4-1, the J call TRBJ1-4; no firm D call. The V gene lost 3 bases and the J gene lost 8 bases, with 10 bases spanning the gap. CDR1 is MGHRA and CDR2 is YSYEKL in the germline V gene. This CDR3 spans 13 amino acids. Written as DNA, the CDR3 is TGCGCCAGCAGCCAGGAAGGCAGCGAAAAACTGTTTTTT. Encoded protein: CASSQEGSEKLFF.

The chain joins TRBV29-1 to TRBJ1-1; no clear D gene. This CDR3 spans 11 amino acids. Germline-derived CDR1 and CDR2 are SQVTM and ANQGSEA. V lost 8 bases and J 2 bases, leaving 9 bases between the germline ends. This CDR3 reads CSTHHNTEAFF. In nucleotides, the CDR3 is TGCAGCACCCACCACAACACTGAAGCTTTCTTT.

The rearrangement joins TRBV19 to TRBJ1-5; a weak D match, TRBD1 (5 bases). The CDR3 is 17 residues long. V was shortened by 8 bases and J by 4 bases, with 24 bases between the two germline ends. Germline loops: CDR1 LNHDA, CDR2 SQIVND (reference sequence). DNA for the CDR3: TGTGCCAGTCAAAAATTGGGGGGGTCAGCGAAAAATCAGCCCCAGCATTTT. Translating gives CASQKLGGSAKNQPQHF.

This clonotype has at least ten counts. V usage is TRBV4-2 and J usage is TRBJ2-3; D is undetermined. Trimming shortened V by 1 base and J by 0 bases, and 8 bases separated the two germline ends. CDR1 and CDR2 from the germline V gene are LGHNA and YNFKEQ. CDR3 length: 15 residues. DNA for the CDR3: TGTGCCAGCAGCCAAGCCCTCCCTAGCACAGATACGCAGTATTTT. It is translated as CASSQALPSTDTQYF.

There are many counts of this clonotype. The chain combines TRBV7-2 with TRBJ1-3; a weak D match, TRBD1 (5 bases). V gave up 6 bases and J gave up 0 bases, with 6 bases separating them. Per the germline V gene, CDR1 is SGHTA and CDR2 is FQGNSA. CDR3 length: 13 residues. The DNA of the CDR3 is TGTGCCAGCAGTACAGGCTCTGGAAACACCATATATTTT. Protein product: CASSTGSGNTIYF.

The V and J genes are TRBV12-3 or TRBV12-4 and TRBJ1-1; maybe TRBD1 (6 bases). CDR3 length equals 14 residues. V was clipped by 7 bases and J by 4 bases, with 16 bases between them. The CDR3 DNA sequence: TGTGCCAGCATCGAAGGGGGGTTGGGCACTGAAGCTTTCTTT. It yields the protein CASIEGGLGTEAFF.

This clonotype turned up a few times. The rearrangement joins TRBV6-6 to TRBJ1-6, with D hard to call. The CDR3 length is 12 residues. V was pared by 5 bases and J by 10 bases, with 9 bases between. From germline, CDR1 is MNHNY and CDR2 SVGAGI (reference sequence). CDR3 sequence: CASSLRQSPLHF. CDR3 coding DNA: TGTGCCAGCAGTCTCCGCCAATCACCCCTCCACTTT.

The count of this clonotype is one. The CDR3 region has the DNA TGTGCCAGTAGTATCGGGCTGCCAGGTAACGAGCAGTACTTC. Its translation is CASSIGLPGNEQYF. V and J are TRBV19 and TRBJ2-7; no clear D gene. The CDR3 runs 14 residues. CDR1 is LNHDA and CDR2 is SQIVND in the germline V gene (reference sequence). V shed 3 bases and J shed 5 bases, with 14 bases lying between them.

In regard to this clonotype: It may be a read error: a sequence one base away is much more abundant. The chain has TRBV7-2 and TRBJ2-5; no clear D gene. Germline CDR1 and CDR2: SGHTA and FQGNSA. This CDR3 spans 12 amino acids. CDR3 in amino acids: CASSLAIGPQDF. The CDR3 DNA reads TGTGCCAGCAGCTTAGCAATAGGACCGCAGGACTTC.

The rearrangement uses TRBV12-5 and TRBJ2-5, with 7 bases aligning to TRBD1. With V trimmed by 7 bases and J by 5 bases, 13 bases remained unmatched. The V gene's germline CDR1 is LGHNT and CDR2 FRNRAP. The CDR3 is 15 amino acids. CDR3 sequence (DNA): TGTGCTAGTGCCCATCCCCTAGGGGGCGCGGAGACCCAGTACTTC. Translation gives CASAHPLGGAETQYF.

The rearrangement joins TRBV28 to TRBJ1-5, with unresolved D. V gave up 7 bases and J gave up 5 bases, with 18 bases separating them. CDR3 length: 15 residues. Germline lookup yields CDR1 MDHEN and CDR2 SYDVKM. The DNA for the CDR3 is TGTGCCAGCACCCTATGGGGAGGCGGAGATCAGCCCCAGCATTTT. This encodes CASTLWGGGDQPQHF. Supplemented by reference TRBV28 and TRBJ1-5, the full variable domain reads DVKVTQSSRYLVKRTGEKVFLECVQDMDHENMFWYRQDPGLGLRLIYFSYDVKMKEKGDIPEGYSVSREKKERFSLILESASTNQTSMYLCASTLWGGGDQPQHFGDGTRLSIL.

This clonotype was counted a few times. The chain has TRBV5-1 and TRBJ2-3; 10 bases fit TRBD2. The CDR3 is made up of 15 amino acids. Per the germline V gene, CDR1 is SGHRS and CDR2 is YFSETQ. V lost 3 bases and J lost 4; bases outside the gene matches: 5. The CDR3 DNA reads as TGCGCCAGCAGCTCCCGGACTAGCGGAGCAGATACGCAGTATTTT. Encoded protein: CASSSRTSGADTQYF.

V gene TRBV20-1 combines with J gene TRBJ2-7; 7 nucleotides line up with TRBD1. Per germline, CDR1 DFQATT and CDR2 SNEGSKA (reference sequence). The CDR3 contains 14 residues. The junction had 3 bases not matched to a gene; V was cut back by 0 bases and J by 1 base. The CDR3 loop reads CSARDRQGSYEQYF. For the CDR3, the DNA is TGCAGTGCTAGAGATCGACAGGGTTCCTACGAGCAGTACTTC.

The rearrangement uses TRBV19 and TRBJ2-7, with 8 nucleotides matching TRBD1. Germline trimming cut 5 bases from V and 1 base from J; bases unmatched to any gene: 7. CDR3 length: 15 residues. Germline loops: CDR1 LNHDA, CDR2 SQIVND (reference sequence). The chain's CDR3 is CASSFRTGNSYEQYF. Written as DNA, the CDR3 is TGTGCCAGTAGTTTCCGGACAGGGAATTCCTACGAGCAGTACTTC.

V usage is TRBV19 and J usage is TRBJ1-6; 9 nucleotides line up with TRBD1. Per the germline V gene, CDR1 is LNHDA and CDR2 is SQIVND (reference sequence). The CDR3 spans 14 residues. J gave up 7 bases and V 6 bases, and 4 bases lay outside the gene matches. The CDR3 sequence is CASRRTGGNSPLHF. In nucleotides, the CDR3 is TGTGCCAGTAGACGAACAGGGGGCAATTCACCCCTCCACTTT.

This clonotype occurred a few times. This chain links TRBV7-8 with TRBJ2-2; D tentatively reads TRBD1 or TRBD2 (6 bases each). The ends were cut back, 11 bases at V and 7 bases at J, with 14 bases in the middle. This CDR3 spans 12 amino acids. Per the germline V gene, CDR1 is SGHVS and CDR2 is FQNEAQ. CDR3 sequence (DNA): TGTGCCGGCAAGGGGGGTATCGGGGAGCTGTTTTTT. It is translated as CAGKGGIGELFF. The entire variable domain, with the rest obtained from reference TRBV7-8 and TRBJ2-2, is as follows: GAGVSQSPRYKVAKRGQDVALRCDPISGHVSLFWYQQALGQGPEFLTYFQNEAQLDKSGLPSDRFFAERPEGSVSTLKIQRTQQEDSAVYLCAGKGGIGELFFGEGSRLTVL.

Many counts were recorded for this clonotype. The V and J genes are TRBV19 and TRBJ2-7; tentative D call: TRBD1 (6 bases). V was cut by 5 bases and J by 1 base, with 12 bases left in between. The CDR3 totals 14 residues. Germline CDR1 LNHDA, CDR2 SQIVND (reference sequence). DNA for the CDR3: TGTGCCAGTAGTCTAACCGGACAGTCCTACGAGCAGTACTTC. Protein: CASSLTGQSYEQYF.

This clonotype was observed a few times. V usage is TRBV7-9 and J usage is TRBJ2-5; 7 bases are a match to TRBD2. The V and J ends lost 5 bases and 5 bases, in that order; junction bases with no gene match: 8. CDR3 size: 14 residues. CDR1 is SEHNR, CDR2 FQNEAQ, per germline (reference sequence). The chain's CDR3 is CASSLQTSWETQYF. The CDR3 DNA sequence: TGTGCCAGCAGCCTCCAGACTAGCTGGGAGACCCAGTACTTC.

This clonotype came up a few times. The chain carries TRBV28 and TRBJ1-5, with D perhaps matching TRBD1 (6 bases). Trimming took off 5 bases at V and 4 bases at J, with 12 bases between the two ends. CDR3 length: 14 amino acids. Per the germline V gene, CDR1 is MDHEN and CDR2 is SYDVKM. The CDR3: CASSSATGNQPQHF. The CDR3 bases are TGTGCCAGCAGTAGTGCTACAGGGAATCAGCCCCAGCATTTT.

This clonotype was seen repeatedly, ten times or more. The V and J genes are TRBV11-2 and TRBJ1-6; D uncertain. From germline, CDR1 is SGHAT and CDR2 FQNNGV. Trimming took 5 bases from V and 6 from J, leaving 14 bases between them. The length of the CDR3 is 15 residues. Here the CDR3 DNA reads TGTGCCAGCAGCCAGAGGGTCAGCCCTAATTCACCCCTCCACTTT. Its protein product is CASSQRVSPNSPLHF.

Turning to this clonotype: Being one base from a much bigger clone, this may be a read error. The final CDR3 position lacks the conserved phenylalanine or tryptophan, pointing to a likely read error. V is TRBV7-3 and J is TRBJ2-3, with D possibly being TRBD1 (5 bases). This CDR3 spans 12 amino acids. The germline V and J ends were trimmed by 8 bases and 3 bases, with 9 bases remaining between them. Germline CDR1 SGHTA, CDR2 FQGTGA. CDR3 coding DNA: TGTGCCAGCGATGCAGGGACAGATACGCAGTATTAT. It encodes CASDAGTDTQYY.

The genes are TRBV2 and TRBJ2-1, with D possibly being TRBD2 (6 bases). CDR1 and CDR2 from the germline V gene are SNHLY and FYNNEI. V dropped 10 bases and J dropped 7 bases, with 8 bases sitting between them. CDR3 length: 10 amino acids. CDR3 loop: CATRGNEQFF. The CDR3 region has the DNA TGTGCCACTCGGGGGAATGAGCAGTTCTTC.

This clonotype was recorded at least ten times. The chain uses TRBV7-2 and TRBJ1-3; D might be TRBD1 (5 bases). Trimming took 2 bases from V and 1 from J, leaving 9 bases between them. The CDR3 covers 15 residues. Germline V lookup: CDR1 SGHTA, CDR2 FQGNSA. The CDR3 DNA reads TGTGCCAGCAGCTTACGGGGCCTGTCTGGAAACACCATATATTTT. Its translation is CASSLRGLSGNTIYF.

The chain links TRBV20-1 to TRBJ2-3, with TRBD2 as a possible D gene (5 bases). Trimming shortened V by 3 bases and J by 6 bases, and 13 bases separated the two germline ends. This CDR3 spans 13 amino acids. Germline loops: CDR1 DFQATT, CDR2 SNEGSKA (reference sequence). The CDR3 loop reads CSARSEGVDTQYF. The CDR3 DNA follows: TGCAGTGCTAGGTCAGAGGGAGTCGATACGCAGTATTTT.

This clonotype has a handful of counts. This chain links TRBV7-2 with TRBJ2-5; D may match TRBD1 or TRBD2 (5 bases each). This CDR3 is built from 12 residues. Germline V gene data show CDR1 as SGHTA and CDR2 as FQGNSA. V gave up 5 bases and J gave up 13 bases, with 17 bases separating them. CDR3 DNA: TGTGCCAGCAGCCGCACGGGGACCACGGCGTACTTC. Its protein is CASSRTGTTAYF. Filled out from reference TRBV7-2 and TRBJ2-5, the complete variable domain reads GAGVSQSPSNKVTEKGKDVELRCDPISGHTALYWYRQSLGQGLEFLIYFQGNSAPDKSGLPSDRFSAERTGGSVSTLTIQRTQQEDSAVYLCASSRTGTTAYFGPGTRLLVL.